Given below is one T cell receptor (beta chain) in context. The clone's antigen remains unknown. No per-base quality is available; no much larger clone lies one base away. The data originate from a study of shared clonotypes between healthy human individuals (dated by TCRdb to 2020 to 2021). For the study in its entirety: Three men and a couple of women, aged 18 to 49 years, made up the cohort. For each donor, three plates each were used for CD4 naive and CD4 memory, two plates were used for CD8 naive, and one plate was used for CD8 memory. Blood TCR repertoires of about 5 healthy adults were deeply sequenced to estimate repertoire size and the extent of clonotype sharing between individuals. To increase sequencing depth and limit assay-specific biases, different laboratories used diverse techniques to prepare libraries and sequence TCR repertoires. Per donor, leukapheresis produced somewhere between about 0.9 and 9 billion PBMCs.

Spanning cysteine to phenylalanine, the CDR3 consists of 15 amino acids. Just CDR3 DNA is preserved here, 45 bases in frame from base 1. The V end loses 0 bases and the J end loses 10 bases, and a stretch of 16 bases separates them. From a lookup of the germline V gene (reference sequence), CDR1 and CDR2 are SEHNR and FQNEAQ. Using the deep immunoSEQ assay, multiplex PCR amplified TCR CDR3 regions from genomic DNA. For each cell subset, the extracted genomic DNA was distributed evenly across all wells of several immunoSEQ 96-well plates, and each plate served as one replicate. For sorted subsets, roughly 190 ng of genomic DNA, equivalent to roughly 30,000 T cell genomes, went into each replicate PCR. The purified libraries were quantified using a Qubit 3.0 fluorometer, sized with a Bioanalyzer 2100, and then quantified again using the KAPA Library Quantification kit. A separate single-read 150-cycle Illumina NextSeq 550 flow cell was used to sequence each immunoSEQ 96-well plate. On the study's bioinformatics: Because the immunoSEQ output included only junctional sequences and no quality scores, the filtering could not be the same as the filtering used for full-length reads. To assign V/J genes and CDR3, sequences were annotated against IMGT germline references using PyIR, a Python wrapper for IgBLAST v1.9. Reads with weak V/J assignments (E-value above 1e-6), missing CDR3, stop codons, out-of-frame junctions, or ambiguous translated residues were removed. V3J clonotypes were defined as sequences sharing the same inferred V gene, J gene, and CDR3 amino acid sequence. To compute the percentage overlap between repertoires, the number of shared unique clonotypes was divided by the size of the smaller repertoire. Richness of each repertoire was evaluated using RTK rarefaction, the Chao1 estimator, and Recon v2.1 estimates of unobserved clonotypes. For all TCRbeta clonotypes obtained by the gDNA method from a handful of donors, generation probabilities were computed with OLGA. TCRdb provides this immuneACCESS table in a form limited to in-frame rearrangements. Some clones are lacking; in checked studies, under half of them reflect an unresolved V gene, and why the rest are absent is not known. V and J calls and clone size follow that table, whereas D and trimming were derived from the DNA. The sample profile shows 2 million to 2.5 million clones; over 85% of them were found once. The ten largest account for 0.9% to 1.3% of the sample.

Results and caveats for the whole study, not just this receptor: Incomplete sequencing was indicated by rarefaction of sorted-subset datasets, despite the large sequencing depth. Roughly 5% of naive CD4, 3.5% of naive CD8, about 2.1% of memory CD4, and about 0.4% of memory CD8 clonotypes were shared across several donors. Compared with non-shared clonotypes, clonotypes shared by all four sorted-subset donors had higher generation probabilities. Naive subsets generally had larger estimated clonotype richness than memory subsets did. Sampling was limited to blood, and TCR repertoires in tissue likely differ from TCR repertoires in blood. Because the study included a small number of donors, the genetic and exposure-history diversity represented was limited. Pairwise subsampling led to the expectation that sequencing depth would affect the degree of clonotype sharing among donors.

CD8 naive samples were obtained by positive selection for CCR7 among CD45RO-negative cells, yielding a CD45RA+CCR7+ population from which TemRA cells were excluded. The donors were healthy, HIV-negative adults with no recently reported acute infections or vaccinations. Every donor was a Caucasian adult residing in Nashville, Tennessee, USA. Blood was collected by leukapheresis, and PBMCs were isolated by Ficoll-Histopaque density gradient centrifugation and then cryopreserved in liquid nitrogen vapor phase. Analytical flow cytometry was used to check the purity and quantity of every magnetically sorted T cell population. Each sorted fraction had its genomic DNA isolated and then quantified by UV absorbance on a Nanodrop 2000c.

Recombination joined TRBV7-9 with TRBJ2-1; a confident D gene designation cannot be given. The specimen was naive CD8+ T cells sorted from blood. The sample's cell subset or site label is to be understood as: CD45RA+CCR7+. This sequence originates from a man between 18 and 35 years old in good health. The nucleotide sequence is TGTGCCAGCAGCTTAGCAATGGCCAGTGCCCTGGAGCAGTTCTTC. The encoded protein is CASSLAMASALEQFF.